The 24 T cell receptor beta chains given below trace back to one sample, sequenced in a study of T cells in Graves' hyperthyroidism and ophthalmopathy (dated by TCRdb to the late 2010s). The library was built by means of multiplex PCR. Sequencing took place on an Illumina HiSeq 2000. The TCR beta CDR3 regions were amplified from RNA transcripts. The TCR CDR3 was subjected to a first round of RT-PCR using the HTBI primer set and the Qiagen OneStep RT-PCR kit. TCRdb handled the public reads itself, with Q25 trimming in fastp and clone calling in MiXCR, and kept productive beta chains. Every CDR3 protein is listed once, alongside the most common genes and DNA of its rows. The sample profile shows some 560,000 distinct CDR3 sequences; around a sixth of them were found once. The ten largest clones add up to about 7% of the sample. Sequences were obtained from blood. The receptors here all came from a woman in her 30s with Graves' hyperthyroidism.

CDR3 bases: TGTGCCTGGAACAGACAGGGGGCAGCTGAAGCTTTCTTT. It encodes CAWNRQGAAEAFF. The rearrangement joins TRBV30 to TRBJ1-1; TRBD1 aligns across 10 bases. Looked up from germline, CDR1 is GTSNPN and CDR2 is SVGIG (reference sequence). The CDR3 is 13 residues long. V shed 4 bases, J shed 6 bases, and the junction held 5 bases outside the gene matches.

The table lists this clonotype with many counts. The V and J genes are TRBV28 and TRBJ2-1; D ambiguous. CDR1 and CDR2 (germline): MDHEN, SYDVKM. This CDR3 contains 15 residues. Trimming pared 5 bases from V and 2 bases from J, leaving 13 bases between. The CDR3 sequence is CASSTAAFPYNEQFF. CDR3 nucleotide sequence: TGTGCCAGCAGTACGGCTGCTTTCCCCTACAATGAGCAGTTCTTC. The entire variable domain, with the rest obtained from reference TRBV28 and TRBJ2-1, is as follows: DVKVTQSSRYLVKRTGEKVFLECVQDMDHENMFWYRQDPGLGLRLIYFSYDVKMKEKGDIPEGYSVSREKKERFSLILESASTNQTSMYLCASSTAAFPYNEQFFGPGTRLTVL.

This clonotype was detected ten times or more. The chain recombines TRBV5-1 with TRBJ2-1; 9 bases are shared with TRBD1. The CDR3 is 14 amino acids. V shed 3 bases, J shed 9 bases, and the junction held 7 bases outside the gene matches. The germline CDR1 and CDR2 sequences are SGHRS and YFSETQ. CDR3 coding DNA: TGCGCCAGCAGCTCCCGGACAGGGGAAAGTGAGCAGTTCTTC. Translation: CASSSRTGESEQFF.

This clonotype was detected ten times or more. The chain couples TRBV28 to TRBJ1-3; D not resolved. The CDR3 consists of 12 residues. The V gene's germline CDR1 is MDHEN and CDR2 SYDVKM. V lost 11 bases and J 2 bases, leaving 10 bases between the germline ends. The CDR3 bases are TGTGCCTCAGGAGACGCTGGAAACACCATATATTTT. This translates into CASGDAGNTIYF.

The CDR3 protein is CASSLVASSEDNEQFF. The CDR3 DNA reads TGCGCCAGCAGCTTAGTAGCGTCATCGGAGGACAATGAGCAGTTCTTC. The genes are TRBV5-1 and TRBJ2-1; a weak D match, TRBD2 (5 bases). This CDR3 contains 16 residues. Germline V CDR1 and CDR2: SGHRS, YFSETQ. Trimming pared 2 bases from V and 5 bases from J, leaving 17 bases between.

The rearrangement joins TRBV20-1 to TRBJ2-7; the match to TRBD2 covers 11 bases. Trimming cost V 6 bases and J 5 bases; bases outside gene matches: 6. The CDR3 covers 13 residues. CDR1 is DFQATT and CDR2 is SNEGSKA in the germline V gene (reference sequence). The CDR3 nucleotides read TGCAGTGCCGCACTAGCGGGAGTGGACGAGCAGTACTTC. Its protein is CSAALAGVDEQYF.

The chain employs TRBV9 and TRBJ2-3, with no clear D. From germline, CDR1 is SGDLS and CDR2 YYNGEE. The CDR3 is 15 amino acids. The V and J ends lost 0 bases and 2 bases respectively, with 10 bases between them. CDR3 residues: CASSVVGALTDTQYF. In DNA, the CDR3 is TGTGCCAGCAGCGTAGTGGGTGCCCTCACAGATACGCAGTATTTT.

This clonotype was recorded at least ten times. The rearrangement links TRBV12-3 or TRBV12-4 to TRBJ2-1; D is perhaps TRBD2 (7 bases). The CDR3 consists of 17 residues. V was pared by 3 bases and J by 0 bases, with 15 bases between. CDR3: CASSFWGGVSSYNEQFF. The DNA for the CDR3 is TGTGCCAGCAGTTTTTGGGGGGGCGTGAGCTCCTACAATGAGCAGTTCTTC.

This clonotype appeared many times. This rearrangement joins TRBV18 to TRBJ1-2; 7 nucleotides match TRBD1. The CDR3 sequence is 13 residues long. The V gene end was trimmed by 6 bases and the J gene end by 7 bases; junction bases not matched to a gene: 8. Germline CDR1 reads KGHSH; CDR2 reads LQKENI. DNA for the CDR3: TGTGCCAGCTCCCCTAACGACAGGGTTGGCTACACCTTC. As protein: CASSPNDRVGYTF.

The chain carries TRBV19 and TRBJ2-1; possible D gene TRBD2, 5 bases. Germline loops: CDR1 LNHDA, CDR2 SQIVND (reference sequence). Trimming left V 5 bases short and J 4 bases short, with 9 bases between. This CDR3 spans 13 amino acids. CDR3 coding DNA: TGTGCCAGTAGTCTTAGCGATTACAATGAGCAGTTCTTC. It encodes CASSLSDYNEQFF.

This sequence joins TRBV25-1 and TRBJ1-2, with no clear D. Trimming stripped 2 bases from V and 6 bases from J, with 7 bases between. CDR3 length equals 12 residues. The germline CDR1 and CDR2 sequences are MGHDK and SYGVNS. As DNA, the CDR3 is TGTGCCAGCAGTGAACGGGGAGATGGCTACACCTTC. This encodes CASSERGDGYTF.

This clonotype was observed at least ten times. The chain carries TRBV30 and TRBJ2-1; 9 bases are shared with TRBD1. The V and J ends lost 5 bases and 1 base, in that order; junction bases with no gene match: 3. CDR3 size: 14 residues. The germline gives CDR1 GTSNPN, CDR2 SVGIG (reference sequence). CDR3 sequence: CAWGQGRSYNEQFF. CDR3 DNA: TGTGCCTGGGGACAGGGGCGTTCCTACAATGAGCAGTTCTTC.

In the case of this clonotype: A read error may explain this, as a much larger clone is one base away. The chain is built from TRBV27 and TRBJ2-1; D ambiguous. This CDR3 spans 13 amino acids. Per germline, CDR1 MNHEY and CDR2 SMNVEV (reference sequence). Trimming removed 3 bases at V and 11 bases at J, with 14 bases between. The CDR3 bases are TGTGCCAGCAGTTTGGCCAAACTTAATAAGCAGTTCTTC. This sequence encodes CASSLAKLNKQFF.

This clonotype was recorded at least ten times. This chain connects TRBV11-2 to TRBJ1-3, with TRBD1 identical over 7 bases. The CDR3 consists of 16 residues. Looked up from germline, CDR1 is SGHAT and CDR2 is FQNNGV. With 1 base clipped from V and 2 bases from J, the junction kept 5 bases outside the gene matches. The CDR3: CASSLASGGTGNTIYF. Here the CDR3 DNA reads TGTGCCAGCAGCTTAGCTTCAGGGGGAACTGGAAACACCATATATTTT.

This clonotype was picked up many times. This chain connects TRBV5-1 to TRBJ2-2; TRBD2 aligns across 7 bases. V lost 1 base, J lost 0 bases, and 0 bases stayed unmatched. The CDR3 consists of 15 residues. Looked up from germline, CDR1 is SGHRS and CDR2 is YFSETQ. CDR3 bases: TGCGCCAGCAGCTTGACTAGCGCGAACACCGGGGAGCTGTTTTTT. It translates to CASSLTSANTGELFF.

There are a few counts of this clonotype. The chain has TRBV6-1 and TRBJ1-2, with D possibly TRBD1 on 5 matching bases. Trimming cost V 5 bases and J 4 bases, with 11 bases left between them. Germline CDR1 reads MNHNS; CDR2 reads SASEGT. The CDR3 contains 13 residues. In DNA, the CDR3 is TGTGCCAGCAGTCCTCAGGGCCGCTATGGCTACACCTTC. This encodes CASSPQGRYGYTF.

This clonotype was detected ten times or more. The J gene is TRBJ1-5, the V gene TRBV6-5; 7 nucleotides align to TRBD1. Germline trimming cut 0 bases from V and 7 bases from J; bases unmatched to any gene: 9. CDR1 is MNHEY and CDR2 is SVGAGI in the germline V gene. The CDR3 is 16 amino acids. In DNA form, the CDR3 reads TGTGCCAGCAGTTACTCAGGGGGCGCAAATGGCCAGCCCCAGCATTTT. It codes for CASSYSGGANGQPQHF.

This clonotype showed up many times. The chain recombines TRBV5-1 with TRBJ2-2; 12 bases agree with TRBD2. After removal of 0 bases from V and 1 base from J, the junction contained 10 bases not matched to a gene. The CDR3 has 20 amino acids. Germline V gene sequence: CDR1 SGHRS, CDR2 YFSETQ. The CDR3 protein is CASSLDLTGGLAGNTGELFF. The CDR3 DNA is TGCGCCAGCAGCTTGGACTTGACAGGGGGACTAGCGGGGAACACCGGGGAGCTGTTTTTT.

CDR3 sequence (DNA): TGTGCCAGCTCGGCGACTAGCGGAAACACAGATACGCAGTATTTT. This encodes CASSATSGNTDTQYF. The chain carries TRBV18 and TRBJ2-3; 9 nucleotides line up with TRBD2. V lost 6 bases and J lost 2; bases outside the gene matches: 6. The CDR3 runs to 15 residues. Germline CDR1 and CDR2: KGHSH and LQKENI.

This clonotype has at least ten counts. The J gene is TRBJ2-7, the V gene TRBV20-1, with 8 bases identical to TRBD1. The V gene's germline CDR1 is DFQATT and CDR2 SNEGSKA (reference sequence). V lost 0 bases to trimming and J lost 3 bases; unmatched junction nucleotides: 4. This CDR3 is built from 14 residues. The CDR3 loop is CSARDLTGGYEQYF. CDR3 nucleotide sequence: TGCAGTGCTAGAGATTTAACAGGGGGCTACGAGCAGTACTTC.

The chain joins TRBV20-1 to TRBJ1-6; perhaps TRBD1 as D (6 bases). Germline V gene data show CDR1 as DFQATT and CDR2 as SNEGSKA (reference sequence). The CDR3 has 16 residues. V lost 0 bases, J lost 0 bases, and 9 bases lay in between. The DNA of the CDR3 is TGCAGTGCTAGAGATGACAGGAGCTCCTATAATTCACCCCTCCACTTT. Its protein is CSARDDRSSYNSPLHF.

The chain combines TRBV20-1 with TRBJ2-1; TRBD2 agrees at 10 bases. Trimming removed 0 bases from V and 4 bases from J; junction bases left unmatched: 18. This CDR3 has 20 residues. The germline V gene has CDR1 DFQATT and CDR2 SNEGSKA (reference sequence). The CDR3 loop reads CSARDLASGRAPVKYNEQFF. The CDR3 coding sequence is TGCAGTGCTAGAGATTTGGCCAGCGGGAGGGCCCCTGTAAAATACAATGAGCAGTTCTTC.

This chain joins TRBV7-2 and TRBJ2-5; D is tentatively TRBD1 or TRBD2 (5 bases each). Germline CDR1 SGHTA, CDR2 FQGNSA. The CDR3 has 15 amino acids. V lost 1 base to trimming and J lost 9 bases, with 18 bases between them. Here the CDR3 reads CASSLEGASLEAQYF. In DNA, the CDR3 is TGTGCCAGCAGCTTAGAAGGGGCGTCGTTGGAGGCCCAGTACTTC. Together with reference TRBV7-2 and TRBJ2-5, the CDR3 gives the full variable domain: GAGVSQSPSNKVTEKGKDVELRCDPISGHTALYWYRQSLGQGLEFLIYFQGNSAPDKSGLPSDRFSAERTGGSVSTLTIQRTQQEDSAVYLCASSLEGASLEAQYFGPGTRLLVL.

This clonotype occurred a few times. The rearrangement links TRBV9 to TRBJ2-1; 12 bases fit TRBD2. The germline CDR1 and CDR2 sequences are SGDLS and YYNGEE. The J segment lost 1 base and the V segment lost 2 bases, leaving 4 bases of the junction unmatched. This CDR3 spans 17 amino acids. CDR3 sequence reads: CASSVGTSGRSYNEQFF. The CDR3 DNA reads TGTGCCAGCAGCGTGGGGACTAGCGGGCGGTCCTACAATGAGCAGTTCTTC.